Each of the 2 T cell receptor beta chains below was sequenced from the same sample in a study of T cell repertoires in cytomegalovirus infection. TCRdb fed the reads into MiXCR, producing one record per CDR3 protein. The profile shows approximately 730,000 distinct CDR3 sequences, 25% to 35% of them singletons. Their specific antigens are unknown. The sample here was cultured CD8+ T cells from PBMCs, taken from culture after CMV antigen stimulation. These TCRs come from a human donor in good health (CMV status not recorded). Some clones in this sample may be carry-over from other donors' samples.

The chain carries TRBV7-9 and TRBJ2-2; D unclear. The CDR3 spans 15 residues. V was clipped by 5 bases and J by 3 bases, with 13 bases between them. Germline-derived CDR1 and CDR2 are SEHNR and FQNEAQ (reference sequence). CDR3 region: CASSPGSKDTGELFF. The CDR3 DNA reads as TGTGCCAGCAGCCCCGGGTCTAAGGACACCGGGGAGCTGTTTTTT.

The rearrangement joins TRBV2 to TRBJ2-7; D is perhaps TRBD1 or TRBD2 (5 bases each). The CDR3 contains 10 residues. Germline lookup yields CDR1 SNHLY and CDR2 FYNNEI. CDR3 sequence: CGWGYYEQYF. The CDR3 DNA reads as TGTGGCTGGGGGTACTACGAGCAGTACTTC.